The 22 T cell receptor beta chains below were found in one sample sequenced in a study of regulatory T cells in long-lasting Graves disease. iRepertoire HTBI primers and Arm-PCR of CDR3 regions built TCR beta libraries. A single record per CDR3 protein comes from TCRdb applying MiXCR to the multiplex PCR reads. The table shows more than 400,000 distinct CDR3 sequences, with around 15% occurring only once. Time point specified: newly diagnosed GD, antithyroid drugs for less than 3 months. Extracted RNA from PBMCs served as the source of the TCR library. The sample also formed part of further work on T cells in Graves' hyperthyroidism and ophthalmopathy.

The sample was peripheral blood mononuclear cells (PBMCs), taken at new diagnosis, from a patient treated with antithyroid drugs. The origin of the receptors is a man between 35 and 55 years old with Graves disease.

This clonotype was picked up many times. This chain connects TRBV6-2 or TRBV6-3 to TRBJ2-7; possible D gene TRBD2, 5 bases. Trimming removed 6 bases at V and 0 bases at J, with 15 bases between. The germline V gene has CDR1 MNHEY and CDR2 SVGEGT. The CDR3 contains 15 residues. The DNA for the CDR3 is TGTGCCAGCAGGAGACGAGCGGCCAGCTCCTACGAGCAGTACTTC. Translating it yields CASRRRAASSYEQYF.

The chain employs TRBV2 and TRBJ2-2, with D possibly being TRBD2 (6 bases). Germline CDR1 and CDR2: SNHLY and FYNNEI. The CDR3 runs to 14 residues. Trimming cost V 2 bases and J 6 bases, with 10 bases left between them. Here the CDR3 reads CASSELEGSGELFF. The CDR3 DNA sequence: TGTGCCAGCAGTGAATTGGAGGGTTCCGGGGAGCTGTTTTTT.

The chain couples TRBV5-1 to TRBJ2-1; 7 bases align to TRBD2. V lost 0 bases to trimming and J lost 9 bases; unmatched junction nucleotides: 3. CDR1 and CDR2 (germline): SGHRS, YFSETQ. The CDR3 runs to 13 residues. The CDR3 sequence is CASSLDGRSEQFF. The CDR3 bases are TGCGCCAGCAGCTTGGACGGGAGGAGTGAGCAGTTCTTC.

This clonotype was counted at least ten times. The V and J genes are TRBV20-1 and TRBJ2-3; D perhaps matches TRBD2 (6 bases). Germline V lookup: CDR1 DFQATT, CDR2 SNEGSKA (reference sequence). The CDR3 is made up of 15 amino acids. V was clipped by 0 bases and J by 5 bases, with 15 bases between them. The CDR3 nucleotides are TGCAGTGCTAGAGATCGGGAAGGGCGGGGAGATACGCAGTATTTT. Translating it yields CSARDREGRGDTQYF.

This clonotype was recorded a few times. The chain joins TRBV20-1 to TRBJ2-6; unclear D gene. Trimming cost V 0 bases and J 0 bases, with 9 bases left between them. The CDR3 loop spans 16 amino acids. From germline, CDR1 is DFQATT and CDR2 SNEGSKA (reference sequence). CDR3 nucleotides: TGCAGTGCTAGAGATCGGCTGAACTCTGGGGCCAACGTCCTGACTTTC. It translates to CSARDRLNSGANVLTF.

This clonotype was counted ten times or more. This rearrangement joins TRBV20-1 to TRBJ2-3; D unresolved. CDR3 size: 13 residues. V lost 3 bases to trimming and J lost 7 bases, with 14 bases between them. Germline values: CDR1 DFQATT, CDR2 SNEGSKA (reference sequence). The CDR3 loop reads CSASLVRVHTQYF. DNA of the CDR3: TGCAGTGCTAGTTTGGTTCGTGTTCATACGCAGTATTTT.

To note about this clonotype: It differs at one base from a far larger clone, so likely a read error. The chain couples TRBV7-9 to TRBJ1-1; a possible D gene is TRBD1 (5 bases). Trimming cost V 3 bases and J 7 bases, with 9 bases left between them. Germline V gives CDR1 SEHNR, CDR2 FQNEAQ (reference sequence). This CDR3 has 12 residues. CDR3 nucleotides: TGTGCCAGCAGCTTTCAGGGAAATGAAGCTTTCTTT. This translates into CASSFQGNEAFF.

In this sample, this clonotype turned up many times. V gene TRBV20-1 combines with J gene TRBJ2-3; D possibly matches TRBD1 or TRBD2 (5 bases each). V was cut by 6 bases and J by 1 base, with 26 bases left in between. Germline assignment: CDR1 DFQATT and CDR2 SNEGSKA (reference sequence). This CDR3 contains 18 residues. As DNA, the CDR3 is TGCAGTGCGAGACCCCCTCGGGGCAGGACTTCCCGCACAGATACGCAGTATTTT. Translated, it gives CSARPPRGRTSRTDTQYF.

The chain carries TRBV7-9 and TRBJ2-1; 13 bases agree with TRBD2. The V gene's germline CDR1 is SEHNR and CDR2 FQNEAQ (reference sequence). The CDR3 is made up of 19 amino acids. Germline trimming cut 4 bases from V and 2 bases from J; bases unmatched to any gene: 11. Written as DNA, the CDR3 is TGTGCCAGCAGCTCCGGACTAGCGGGAGCCCCAGACGCCTACAATGAGCAGTTCTTC. Translation: CASSSGLAGAPDAYNEQFF.

This clonotype was recorded at least ten times. The chain carries TRBV2 and TRBJ2-7, with D possibly being TRBD1 (6 bases). The CDR3 runs to 12 residues. Germline CDR1 is SNHLY and CDR2 is FYNNEI. Trimming removed 7 bases at V and 3 bases at J, with 10 bases between. This CDR3 is CASTRDIYEQYF. The CDR3 nucleotides read TGTGCCAGCACTCGGGACATCTACGAGCAGTACTTC.

V gene TRBV7-2 combines with J gene TRBJ2-5; D not resolved. Germline V gene sequence: CDR1 SGHTA, CDR2 FQGNSA. The V end lost 2 bases, the J end lost 5 bases, and 9 bases lay between the germline ends. There are 13 residues in the CDR3. CDR3 DNA sequence: TGTGCCAGCAGCTTACTCGGCAATGAGACCCAGTACTTC. Amino acid sequence: CASSLLGNETQYF.

This clonotype was recorded at least ten times. The V gene is TRBV20-1, the J gene TRBJ2-7, with D hard to call. V lost 1 base and J 2 bases, leaving 6 bases between the germline ends. The germline gives CDR1 DFQATT, CDR2 SNEGSKA (reference sequence). This CDR3 has 12 amino acids. CDR3 protein: CSARGPAYEQYF. In DNA, the CDR3 is TGCAGTGCTAGAGGGCCAGCCTACGAGCAGTACTTC.

This clonotype was seen repeatedly, ten times or more. The V and J genes are TRBV7-2 and TRBJ1-2, with D possibly TRBD1 on 6 matching bases. The CDR3 is made up of 13 amino acids. Trimming cost V 2 bases and J 8 bases, with 12 bases left between them. Germline CDR1 is SGHTA and CDR2 is FQGNSA. CDR3 DNA: TGTGCCAGCAGCTTATCTCCGACAGGCGGCTACACCTTC. Protein product: CASSLSPTGGYTF.

V and J are TRBV7-2 and TRBJ2-7, with D possibly matching TRBD2 (6 bases). V lost 4 bases, J lost 6 bases, and 19 bases lay in between. This CDR3 comprises 15 residues. CDR1 is SGHTA, CDR2 FQGNSA, per germline. DNA for the CDR3: TGTGCCAGCAGCTCGACGAGACTAGGAGCGCGCGAGCAGTACTTC. Translation gives CASSSTRLGAREQYF. The full variable domain, with the rest looked up from reference TRBV7-2 and TRBJ2-7, is GAGVSQSPSNKVTEKGKDVELRCDPISGHTALYWYRQSLGQGLEFLIYFQGNSAPDKSGLPSDRFSAERTGGSVSTLTIQRTQQEDSAVYLCASSSTRLGAREQYFGPGTRLTVT.

This clonotype has a count of ten or more. The rearrangement uses TRBV27 and TRBJ2-2, with TRBD2 matching over 8 bases. In germline, CDR1 is MNHEY, CDR2 SMNVEV (reference sequence). The CDR3 loop spans 14 amino acids. The trim removed 4 bases at V and 7 bases at J, leaving 5 bases unmatched. CDR3: CASSSGLANGELFF. The DNA for the CDR3 is TGTGCCAGCAGTTCAGGACTAGCTAACGGGGAGCTGTTTTTT.

This clonotype was found many times. The gene calls are TRBV12-3 or TRBV12-4 and TRBJ1-1; D gene unclear. The CDR3 has 13 residues. V was trimmed by 7 bases and J by 1 base, leaving 10 bases between them. CDR3 protein: CASTRSANTEAFF. The CDR3 DNA sequence: TGTGCCAGCACCCGGAGTGCGAACACTGAAGCTTTCTTT.

The chain recombines TRBV20-1 with TRBJ1-1, with D perhaps TRBD1 (6 bases). The V gene lost 0 bases and the J gene lost 1 base, with 15 bases spanning the gap. Germline-derived CDR1 and CDR2 are DFQATT and SNEGSKA (reference sequence). The CDR3 sequence is 16 residues long. The CDR3 coding sequence is TGCAGTGCTAGAGATCTATCAGGGGCCCCGAACACTGAAGCTTTCTTT. As protein: CSARDLSGAPNTEAFF.

This chain joins TRBV29-1 and TRBJ2-7; possible D gene TRBD1, 6 bases. This CDR3 contains 11 residues. Germline-derived CDR1 and CDR2 are SQVTM and ANQGSEA. V was trimmed by 7 bases and J by 3 bases, leaving 10 bases between them. The CDR3 region is CSGGQGYEQYF. The CDR3 nucleotides read TGCAGCGGGGGGCAGGGCTACGAGCAGTACTTC.

J is TRBJ2-7 and V is TRBV27; weak D call: TRBD1 (5 bases). Germline V CDR1 and CDR2: MNHEY, SMNVEV (reference sequence). CDR3 length: 12 amino acids. Trimming removed 11 bases at V and 4 bases at J, with 15 bases between. CDR3 nucleotide sequence: TGTGCCGGAGCCAATTCAGGGTACGAGCAGTACTTC. Residues: CAGANSGYEQYF.

Comment on this clonotype: At one boundary the junction diverges from the germline segment, which might be a read error. The chain couples TRBV27 to TRBJ2-5, with unresolved D. The length of the CDR3 is 12 residues. Germline CDR1 and CDR2: MNHEY and SMNVEV (reference sequence). CDR3 bases: TGTGTCAGCAGTTTAGCTGGGGAGACCCAGTACTTC. It yields the protein CVSSLAGETQYF.

This clonotype was counted between two and nine times. CDR3 in amino acids: CASSTGQNNYGYTF. CDR3 nucleotide sequence: TGTGCCAGTAGTACGGGACAGAATAACTATGGCTACACCTTC. The chain carries TRBV19 and TRBJ1-2; 7 nucleotides match TRBD1. Germline loops: CDR1 LNHDA, CDR2 SQIVND (reference sequence). Trimming removed 4 bases from V and 1 base from J; junction bases left unmatched: 3. The CDR3 is 14 residues long.

Concerning this clonotype itself: A much larger clone differs from this one at a single base, so this may be a read error. This chain connects TRBV2 to TRBJ2-1; TRBD2 agrees at 13 bases. The V gene's germline CDR1 is SNHLY and CDR2 FYNNEI. After removal of 6 bases from V and 7 bases from J, the junction contained 6 bases not matched to a gene. This CDR3 is built from 15 residues. The CDR3 DNA reads TGTGCCAGCAGCACCGGGACTAGCGGGATTAATGAGCAGTTCTTC. It specifies CASSTGTSGINEQFF.